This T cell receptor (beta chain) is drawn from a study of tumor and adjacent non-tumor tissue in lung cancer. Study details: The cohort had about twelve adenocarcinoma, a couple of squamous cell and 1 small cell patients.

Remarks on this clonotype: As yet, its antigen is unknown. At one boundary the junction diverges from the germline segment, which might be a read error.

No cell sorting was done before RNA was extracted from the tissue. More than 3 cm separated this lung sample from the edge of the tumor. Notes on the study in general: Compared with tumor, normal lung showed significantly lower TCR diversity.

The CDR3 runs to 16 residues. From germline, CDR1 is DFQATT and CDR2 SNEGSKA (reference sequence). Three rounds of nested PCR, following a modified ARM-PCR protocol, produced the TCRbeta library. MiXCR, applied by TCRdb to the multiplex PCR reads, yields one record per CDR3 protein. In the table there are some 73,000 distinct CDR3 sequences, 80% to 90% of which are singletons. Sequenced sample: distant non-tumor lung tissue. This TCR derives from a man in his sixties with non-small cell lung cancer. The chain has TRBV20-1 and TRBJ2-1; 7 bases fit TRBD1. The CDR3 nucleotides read TGCAGTGCTGATTCCCGAACCGGGACAGCCAACAATAAGCAGTTCTTC. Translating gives CSADSRTGTANNKQFF.